The sequence of this T cell receptor (beta chain) was determined in a study of OX40 agonist ivuxolimab in advanced cancers. Study-level findings and limits: Clonal expansion by week 6 occurred in CD4+ and CD8+ blood T cells (at 0.1 to 3.0 mg/kg).

Produced via immunoSEQ multiplex PCR; TCRdb's table is partial and in-frame only. This table holds about 64,000 clones, about 88% found once. Looked up from germline, CDR1 is MDHEN and CDR2 is SYDVKM. Trimming shortened V by 2 bases and J by 8 bases, and 16 bases separated the two germline ends. The CDR3 is made up of 15 amino acids. For this clone: Its antigen is still unknown.

The sample consisted of CD4+ or CD8+ T cells sorted from blood, taken in a trial of the OX40 agonist ivuxolimab. The chain recombines TRBV28 with TRBJ1-5; D call uncertain. The source of this sequence is an adult with an advanced solid tumor such as melanoma, head and neck, liver or kidney cancer. The CDR3 reads CASSLKGNSAKPQHF. In DNA form, the CDR3 reads TGTGCCAGCAGTTTAAAGGGTAACAGCGCCAAGCCCCAGCATTTT.